Presented here are 6 T cell receptor beta chains from one specimen sequenced in a study of identical twins. A single record per CDR3 protein comes from TCRdb applying MiXCR to the 5' RACE reads. The top ten hold around 0.25% of the sample, which has 1.5 million or so distinct CDR3 sequences, under 35% seen once. The sequencing input was cord blood. The receptors come from a newborn girl in good health.

This clonotype was seen more than once but under ten times. V usage is TRBV12-3 or TRBV12-4 and J usage is TRBJ1-4; D unresolved. The CDR3 length is 14 residues. V gave up 3 bases and J gave up 3 bases, with 8 bases separating them. The CDR3 sequence is CASSFARSNEKLFF. CDR3 bases: TGTGCCAGCAGTTTTGCGAGGTCTAATGAAAAACTGTTTTTT.

Remarks on this clonotype: Compared with germline, one end of the junction differs, possibly owing to a read error. The chain is built from TRBV28 and TRBJ2-4, with TRBD1 as a possible D gene (5 bases). The CDR3 is 13 amino acids. The germline V gene has CDR1 MDHEN and CDR2 SYDVKM. The CDR3 here is CASWGGPTYEQDF. The CDR3 DNA follows: TGTGCCAGCTGGGGCGGTCCAACCTACGAGCAGGACTTC.

This clonotype was seen a handful of times. V usage is TRBV20-1 and J usage is TRBJ2-3; D possibly corresponds to TRBD1 (5 bases). The V gene lost 7 bases and the J gene lost 3 bases, with 14 bases spanning the gap. Germline V gene lookup returns CDR1 DFQATT and CDR2 SNEGSKA (reference sequence). This CDR3 region has 13 residues. The CDR3 bases are TGCAGTGAGAAGGGGCGCAATACAGATACGCAGTATTTT. Protein: CSEKGRNTDTQYF.

The sample holds a few counts of this clonotype. The J gene is TRBJ2-4, the V gene TRBV5-1, with 7 bases fitting TRBD2. Losses at the gene ends were 4 bases for V and 2 bases for J; bases not matched to a gene: 6. CDR1 and CDR2 from the germline V gene are SGHRS and YFSETQ. The CDR3 sequence is 15 residues long. CDR3 in amino acids: CASSQGLTSKNIQYF. The CDR3 DNA sequence: TGCGCCAGCAGCCAGGGACTAACTTCCAAAAACATTCAGTACTTC. Filled out from reference TRBV5-1 and TRBJ2-4, the complete variable domain reads KAGVTQTPRYLIKTRGQQVTLSCSPISGHRSVSWYQQTPGQGLQFLFEYFSETQRNKGNFPGRFSGRQFSNSRSEMNVSTLELGDSALYLCASSQGLTSKNIQYFGAGTRLSVL.

The rearrangement links TRBV7-2 to TRBJ2-1; D is perhaps TRBD1 (6 bases). V was trimmed by 5 bases and J by 7 bases, leaving 12 bases between them. The CDR3 totals 13 residues. The V gene's germline CDR1 is SGHTA and CDR2 FQGNSA. CDR3 bases: TGTGCCAGCAGCGTAACCAGGGGTAATGAGCAGTTCTTC. It yields the protein CASSVTRGNEQFF.

This chain connects TRBV29-1 to TRBJ2-4, with 11 bases identical to TRBD2. The J call could be wrong; TRBJ2-7 is a better fit for the DNA end. The CDR3 is 14 amino acids. Per germline, CDR1 SQVTM and CDR2 ANQGSEA. The CDR3 DNA reads as TGCAGCGTTGAAACTAGCGGGAGTCCCTACGAGCAGTACTTC. Protein sequence: CSVETSGSPYEQYF.